A selection of T cell receptor beta chains follows, all from one sample in a study of cytomegalovirus exposure and HLA in healthy donors. Some clones are missing from TCRdb's copy, which holds only in-frame ones; the method was immunoSEQ multiplex PCR. The sample has over 100,000 clones, approximately 80% seen once; the top ten hold 20% to 25%. Material: PBMCs. Every receptor here comes from a man aged 30 to 39 in good health and CMV-seropositive. The CDR3 runs from the conserved cysteine through the conserved F or W. Fields, in order: V gene, CDR3 protein.

TRBV7-2 | CASSSSSGGPLGQYF
TRBV5-1 | CASSLAPSGLTDTQYF
TRBV6-1 | CASSERNSRSNQPQHF
TRBV5-1 | CASSLGARLAEETQYF
TRBV2 | CASSESSGRGEQFF
TRBV7-8 | CASSPKTSADTQYF
TRBV5-6 | CASSSQGAGQPQHF
TRBV6-5 | CASSKIAGGQDEQFF
TRBV6-5 | CASSGGRSYNSPLHF
TRBV6-6 | CASRAERGYYNEQFF
TRBV7-7 | CASSLRLAGVQETQYF
TRBV18 | CASSPSRQANEKLFF
TRBV15 | CATSRAGAGNTIYF
TRBV20-1 | CSAVGNTEAFF
TRBV5-1 | CASSYGLAVGGTDTQYF
TRBV27 | CASSLTTGPEAFF
TRBV5-1 | CASSRGDQNTGELFF
TRBV5-5 | CASSLDRNYGYTF
TRBV7-6 | CASSLGLAGGVMQHNEQFF
TRBV30 | CAWSPQAYGYTF
TRBV5-6 | CASSLVSEETQYF
TRBV29-1 | CSVAAGGGETQYF
TRBV6-5 | CASSYFKTGGSGYTF
TRBV28 | CASSLVEFSGANVLTF
TRBV19 | CASSINSWADTQYF
TRBV6-1 | CASSEGTRMNTGELFF
TRBV19 | CASRWNRNTEAFF
TRBV6-5 | CASSYRGGHGYTF
TRBV10-3 | CAQSKSLMDYGYTF
TRBV7-2 | CASSLSRGSSYEQYF
TRBV2 | CASVGQGGNEQFF
TRBV5-1 | CASSLRRYTEAFF
TRBV5-4 | CASSIDGRDGYTF
TRBV19 | CATQDRGYGYTF
TRBV7-8 | CASSSAPSTGQETQYF
TRBV10-2 | CASSLFTRPSSSYNSPLHF